This T cell receptor (beta chain) is from a study of T-cell reconstitution after alpha-beta-depleted transplantation in children. In regard to this clonotype: As yet, its antigen is unknown.

The ends were cut back, 6 bases at V and 5 bases at J, with 14 bases in the middle. Germline CDR1 reads MNHEY; CDR2 reads SVGEGT. The CDR3 contains 15 residues. Unique molecular identifiers featured in how the TCRbeta library was prepared. TCRdb ran MiXCR on the PCR reads and lists one entry per CDR3 protein. Counted here are roughly 790,000 distinct CDR3 sequences, approximately 15% occurring once; the ten biggest clones make up approximately 4.5%. Study observations and caveats: Several hundred expanded graft clones reportedly gave rise to the alpha-beta T cells present about two months after transplant. At day 60, the high TCRbeta diversity found in some patients originated from recipient T cells and thymic progenitors that had survived. It was newly produced T cells that mostly accounted for T-cell counts and diversity one year after transplant.

This TCR was recovered from a male patient aged 10 to 17 who had a stem cell transplant for acute lymphoblastic leukemia, so the T cells may come from the graft donor. Sample: PBMCs, mostly from graft donor cells, taken 360 days after TCRalphabeta/CD19-depleted stem cell transplant. The rearrangement joins TRBV6-2 or TRBV6-3 to TRBJ1-6; D unclear. The CDR3 DNA sequence: TGTGCCAGCAGGGGGAGGCAGTCGAATAATTCACCCCTCCACTTT. It yields the protein CASRGRQSNNSPLHF.